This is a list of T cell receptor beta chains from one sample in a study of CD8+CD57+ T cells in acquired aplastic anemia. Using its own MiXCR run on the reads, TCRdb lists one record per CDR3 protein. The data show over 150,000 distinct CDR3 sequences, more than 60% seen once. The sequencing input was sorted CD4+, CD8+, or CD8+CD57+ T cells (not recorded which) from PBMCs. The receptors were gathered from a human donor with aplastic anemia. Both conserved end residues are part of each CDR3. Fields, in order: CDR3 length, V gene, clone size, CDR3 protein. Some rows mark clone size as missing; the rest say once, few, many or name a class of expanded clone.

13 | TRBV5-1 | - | CASRQLADGEQYF
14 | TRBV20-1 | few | CSARGRDRAYEQYF
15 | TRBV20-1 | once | CSAPLPGGGTDTQYF
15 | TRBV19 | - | CASSDGSSGANVLTF
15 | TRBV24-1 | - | CATSEPSGGYNEQFF
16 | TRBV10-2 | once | CASSEYPYGGEETQYF
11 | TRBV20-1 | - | CSARPVYGYTF
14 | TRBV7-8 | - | CASSYRDGYNEQFF
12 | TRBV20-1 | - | CSARGGLSEQFF
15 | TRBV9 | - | CASSVVGQGGTEAFF
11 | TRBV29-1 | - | CSVDRDYEQYF
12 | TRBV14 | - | CASSGVGSPLHF
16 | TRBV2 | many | CASSVWRDRANYGYTF